This TCR beta chain was sequenced in a study of OX40 agonist ivuxolimab in advanced cancers. Regarding the complete study: The costimulatory receptor OX40 (CD134) was targeted by ivuxolimab, a fully human IgG2 agonistic monoclonal antibody. In the dose-escalation cohort, 75% to 85% of patients were male, and the mean age was roughly 60 years with a range of roughly 20 to 85. Peripheral TCRbeta sequencing aimed to test whether ivuxolimab altered TCR sequence diversity and caused clonal T-cell expansion. Intravenous ivuxolimab was administered to patients every 2 weeks at six dose levels: 0.01, 0.1, 0.3, 1.5, 3 and 10 mg/kg. Prior anti-PD-1, anti-PD-L1 or anti-CTLA-4 therapy was permitted, and checkpoint inhibitors had been received by about 37% of dose-escalation patients. Of the 50 or so patients in dose escalation, about 20 had hepatocellular carcinoma, around 15 had melanoma, 9 had renal cell carcinoma and 9 had head and neck cancer. The paper describes the monotherapy dose-escalation part (N of about 55 patients) of the phase I trial of ivuxolimab. Partial responses occurred in three dose-escalation patients, of whom one had hepatocellular carcinoma and two had cutaneous melanoma. Overall study outcomes, separate from this receptor: In the 0.1-3.0 mg/kg groups, partial responders were among the patients with the lowest normalized peripheral clonal expansion, particularly in CD8+ T cells. The antigen specificity of the peripheral T cells that underwent clonal expansion was not determined. On average, CD8+ T cells showed more expanded clones than CD4+ T cells after ivuxolimab. Low levels of normalized T-cell clonal expansion were also shown by some nonresponding patients. At doses from 0.1 to 3.0 mg/kg, clonal expansion was seen in both CD4+ and CD8+ blood T cells between baseline and week 6.

The trial excluded patients who had a history of autoimmune disease or were on systemic immunosuppression. Peripheral blood for TCR sequencing was collected from all dose cohorts at baseline, on cycle 4 day 1, and on cycle 7 day 1. Samples came from an open-label, multicenter, first-in-human phase I dose-escalation trial of ivuxolimab. Adults with locally advanced or metastatic melanoma, renal cell, hepatocellular, or head and neck squamous cell carcinoma were enrolled in the trial. CD4+ and CD8+ T cells were sorted separately from peripheral blood before TCR sequencing. As to this clone: What antigen it recognizes has not been identified. Base qualities were left out, and no much larger clone turns up one base away.

CDR1 and CDR2 are read off the germline V gene (reference sequence) as DFQATT and SNEGSKA. V drops 5 bases and J drops 7 bases, leaving 8 bases in between. The CDR3 goes from the cysteine to the phenylalanine over 10 residues. Just the 30-base CDR3 DNA is kept, in frame starting at base 1. Genomic DNA was isolated from the sorted cells so that the TCRbeta CDR3 region could be sequenced. TCRbeta CDR3 regions were sequenced using the immunoSEQ Assay. The immuneACCESS repertoire file appears here via TCRdb, limited to in-frame rearrangements. These files lack a portion of the clones; in checked studies, under half of the deficit traces to unresolved V genes, and the cause of the others is not known. The sample contains 75,000 to 100,000 clones, around nine tenths of them found a single time. 0.4% to 0.65% of the sample belongs to the ten largest clones.

The sequence links TRBV20-1 to TRBJ1-2; TRBD1 might be the D gene, on 5 matching bases. The source material was CD4+ or CD8+ T cells sorted from blood, sampled in a trial of the OX40 agonist ivuxolimab. The clonotype was recovered from an adult with an advanced solid tumor such as melanoma, head and neck, liver or kidney cancer. The nucleotide sequence reads TGCAGTGCTCAGGGAACTGGCTACACCTTC. Translated, this is CSAQGTGYTF.